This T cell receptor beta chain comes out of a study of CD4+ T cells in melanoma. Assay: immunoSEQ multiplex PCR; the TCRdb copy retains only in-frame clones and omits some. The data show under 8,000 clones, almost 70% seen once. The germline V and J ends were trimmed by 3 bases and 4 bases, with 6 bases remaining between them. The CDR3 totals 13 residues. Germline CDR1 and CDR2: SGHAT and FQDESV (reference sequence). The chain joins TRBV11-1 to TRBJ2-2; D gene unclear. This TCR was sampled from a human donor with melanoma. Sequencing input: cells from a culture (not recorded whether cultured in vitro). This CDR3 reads CASSLDRTGELFF. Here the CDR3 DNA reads TGTGCCAGCAGCTTGGACCGCACCGGGGAGCTGTTTTTT.